These 24 T cell receptor beta chains share one sample of origin, sequenced in a study of control samples from healthy donors and cancer patients (dated by TCRdb to about 2020). Library preparation was by the immunoSEQ multiplex PCR assay. TCRdb mirrors the immuneACCESS table, restricted to in-frame sequences. Some clones are absent from its copies; in checked studies, under half trace to an unresolved V gene, and the reason for the others is unknown. Recorded for this sample are about 52,000 clones; roughly 96% of them occurred a single time. The ten largest clones represent approximately 2.4% of the sample. The material sequenced was blood. The source is a man aged 30 to 39 in good health.

Only one count was recorded for this clone. The J gene is TRBJ2-7, the V gene TRBV5-6; 7 bases agree with TRBD2. The CDR3 is 14 residues long. Germline CDR1 is SGHDT and CDR2 is YYEEEE. V lost 5 bases to trimming and J lost 3 bases; unmatched junction nucleotides: 8. As DNA, the CDR3 is TGTGCCAGCAGTGCCGGGGGGAACCGCTACGAGCAGTACTTC. Translated, it gives CASSAGGNRYEQYF.

The V and J genes are TRBV5-5 and TRBJ2-7; TRBD2 agrees at 7 bases. Germline V gene lookup returns CDR1 SGHKS and CDR2 YYEKEE (reference sequence). J gave up 4 bases and V 0 bases, and 4 bases lay outside the gene matches. This CDR3 has 14 amino acids. For the CDR3, the DNA is TGTGCCAGCAGCTTGGGACTCGGGAGGTACGAGCAGTACTTC. Protein sequence: CASSLGLGRYEQYF.

V and J are TRBV23-1 and TRBJ2-3; D not resolved. TRBV23-1 is placed among ORFs of uncertain function. The CDR3 runs 16 residues. Deletions cut 0 bases from V and 0 bases from J, with 10 bases between. CDR3 loop: CASSQSHGISTDTQYF. The CDR3 DNA follows: TGCGCCAGCAGTCAATCTCACGGTATCAGCACAGATACGCAGTATTTT.

The gene calls are TRBV9 and TRBJ1-6, with a weak D call TRBD1 (6 bases). The CDR3 has 17 residues. Germline V gene sequence: CDR1 SGDLS, CDR2 YYNGEE. V lost 0 bases, J lost 2 bases, and 12 bases lay in between. For the CDR3, the DNA is TGTGCCAGCAGCGTAGAGGGGGGCCCCACCTATAATTCACCCCTCCACTTT. This codes for CASSVEGGPTYNSPLHF.

This rearrangement joins TRBV4-2 to TRBJ2-3; a weak D match, TRBD2 (6 bases). Germline lookup yields CDR1 LGHNA and CDR2 YNFKEQ. V was cut by 4 bases and J by 4 bases, with 27 bases left in between. The CDR3 consists of 19 residues. In nucleotides, the CDR3 is TGTGCCAGCAGCCCGAGAGAGGGGAGGAGCGGACACTCCCCAGATACGCAGTATTTT. It translates to CASSPREGRSGHSPDTQYF.

The genes are TRBV7-9 and TRBJ1-5, with 8 bases that match TRBD1. V gave up 1 base and J gave up 4 bases; unmatched junction bases: 9. In germline, CDR1 is SEHNR, CDR2 FQNEAQ (reference sequence). The CDR3 consists of 17 residues. The CDR3 DNA is TGTGCCAGCAGCTTAGACCTCGGACAGGGCGTAAATCAGCCCCAGCATTTT. Translated, it gives CASSLDLGQGVNQPQHF. Together with reference TRBV7-9 and TRBJ1-5, the CDR3 gives the full variable domain: DTGVSQNPRHKITKRGQNVTFRCDPISEHNRLYWYRQTLGQGPEFLTYFQNEAQLEKSRLLSDRFSAERPKGSFSTLEIQRTEQGDSAMYLCASSLDLGQGVNQPQHFGDGTRLSIL.

This clone was seen just once. The gene calls are TRBV7-2 and TRBJ1-5, with 7 nucleotides matching TRBD1. Germline lookup yields CDR1 SGHTA and CDR2 FQGNSA. The CDR3 length is 15 residues. Trimming removed 2 bases from V and 2 bases from J; junction bases left unmatched: 3. This CDR3 is CASSLSQGGNQPQHF. CDR3 in DNA: TGTGCCAGCAGCTTAAGCCAGGGGGGCAATCAGCCCCAGCATTTT. Drawing the rest from reference TRBV7-2 and TRBJ1-5, the complete variable domain is GAGVSQSPSNKVTEKGKDVELRCDPISGHTALYWYRQSLGQGLEFLIYFQGNSAPDKSGLPSDRFSAERTGGSVSTLTIQRTQQEDSAVYLCASSLSQGGNQPQHFGDGTRLSIL.

The J gene is TRBJ1-2, the V gene TRBV28; 10 bases are a match to TRBD1. The CDR3 covers 14 residues. CDR1 is MDHEN and CDR2 is SYDVKM in the germline V gene. The junction had 5 bases not matched to a gene; V was cut back by 9 bases and J by 1 base. CDR3 nucleotide sequence: TGTGCCAGTCTCGGGACAGGGGATAACTATGGCTACACCTTC. It is translated as CASLGTGDNYGYTF.

This clone was counted once. The CDR3 loop is CASSLVPGANTEAFF. CDR3 DNA: TGCGCCAGCAGCTTGGTTCCGGGGGCGAACACTGAAGCTTTCTTT. V and J are TRBV5-1 and TRBJ1-1; D is possibly TRBD1 (6 bases). The CDR3 is 15 residues long. Germline CDR1 SGHRS, CDR2 YFSETQ. V lost 0 bases and J 1 base, leaving 10 bases between the germline ends.

This clone was seen once. The chain is built from TRBV5-4 and TRBJ2-5; TRBD2 matches 14 bases. CDR1 and CDR2 from the germline V gene are SGHNT and YYREEE (reference sequence). CDR3 length: 18 amino acids. With 0 bases clipped from V and 4 bases from J, the junction kept 8 bases outside the gene matches. CDR3 DNA sequence: TGTGCCAGCAGCTTGGGTAGGACTAGCGGGAGGATAAGAGAGACCCAGTACTTC. Translation: CASSLGRTSGRIRETQYF. The variable domain in full, completed from reference TRBV5-4 and TRBJ2-5, reads ETGVTQSPTHLIKTRGQQVTLRCSSQSGHNTVSWYQQALGQGPQFIFQYYREEENGRGNFPPRFSGLQFPNYSSELNVNALELDDSALYLCASSLGRTSGRIRETQYFGPGTRLLVL.

The V and J genes are TRBV29-1 and TRBJ1-6; 10 bases are a match to TRBD1. Looked up from germline, CDR1 is SQVTM and CDR2 is ANQGSEA. The V gene end was trimmed by 7 bases and the J gene end by 10 bases; junction bases not matched to a gene: 7. The CDR3 is made up of 13 amino acids. Here the CDR3 reads CSAGQGDGSPLHF. CDR3 sequence (DNA): TGCAGCGCCGGACAGGGGGATGGATCACCCCTCCACTTT.

This chain joins TRBV6-5 and TRBJ2-1, with D maybe TRBD2 (6 bases). Germline V gives CDR1 MNHEY, CDR2 SVGAGI. The CDR3 spans 16 residues. Trimming stripped 3 bases from V and 8 bases from J, with 20 bases between. CDR3 coding DNA: TGTGCCAGCAGTTATCAAGCGGGCTGGGGTGGGGATGAGCAGTTCTTC. This gives the protein CASSYQAGWGGDEQFF.

The CDR3 nucleotides read TGTGCCAGCAGCAAAGAGGGTCCTGGGGGTCATAGCAATCAGCCCCAGCATTTT. This sequence encodes CASSKEGPGGHSNQPQHF. The gene calls are TRBV21-1 and TRBJ1-5. TRBV21-1 is a known pseudogene. CDR3 length: 18 amino acids.

The chain employs TRBV3-1 (or the pseudogene TRBV3-2) and TRBJ2-5; weak D call: TRBD1 (6 bases). The germline CDR1 and CDR2 sequences are LGHDT and YNNKEL (reference sequence). V gave up 3 bases and J gave up 0 bases, with 11 bases separating them. This CDR3 comprises 15 residues. CDR3 sequence (DNA): TGTGCCAGCAGCCAGCTCACAGGGTACCAAGAGACCCAGTACTTC. Translation gives CASSQLTGYQETQYF.

As for this clone: Sequence at one end of the junction differs from germline and may be a read error. The sample has other DNA sequences that encode this CDR3 too. V usage is TRBV5-1 and J usage is TRBJ2-7, with D possibly matching TRBD1 (5 bases). The length of the CDR3 is 13 residues. Germline CDR1 is SGHRS and CDR2 is YFSETQ. The CDR3 bases are TGTGCCAGCAGGGTTAGCCCCTCCTACGAGCAGTACTTC. The encoded protein is CASRVSPSYEQYF.

This clone was seen more than once but under ten times. The chain employs TRBV24-1 and TRBJ1-1; 9 bases match TRBD1. The germline gives CDR1 KGHDR, CDR2 SFDVKD. This CDR3 region has 15 residues. Trimming took 7 bases from V and 1 from J; bases not matched to a gene: 6. The CDR3 is CATSPGTGSNTEAFF. In DNA form, the CDR3 reads TGTGCCACCAGCCCCGGGACAGGGTCGAACACTGAAGCTTTCTTT.

V and J are TRBV5-5 and TRBJ2-1, with unresolved D. Trimming pared 5 bases from V and 5 bases from J, leaving 8 bases between. The CDR3 totals 12 residues. Germline V gene sequence: CDR1 SGHKS, CDR2 YYEKEE (reference sequence). This CDR3 reads CASSRDNNEQFF. CDR3 bases: TGTGCCAGCAGTCGCGACAACAATGAGCAGTTCTTC.

V and J are TRBV4-3 and TRBJ1-5; weak D call: TRBD1 (5 bases). The CDR3 is 15 residues long. V was shortened by 3 bases and J by 0 bases, with 9 bases between the two germline ends. Looked up from germline, CDR1 is LGHNA and CDR2 is YSLEER. The CDR3 is CASSQRGDSNQPQHF. The CDR3 DNA sequence: TGCGCCAGCAGCCAGCGGGGGGATAGCAATCAGCCCCAGCATTTT.

This clone appeared a single time. The chain carries TRBV7-3 and TRBJ2-2; D call uncertain. The CDR3 covers 14 residues. The germline V gene encodes CDR1 SGHTA and CDR2 FQGTGA. V was pared by 0 bases and J by 6 bases, with 8 bases between. The chain's CDR3 is CASSLTWPAGELFF. The CDR3 coding sequence is TGTGCCAGCAGCTTAACTTGGCCGGCCGGGGAGCTGTTTTTT.

V gene TRBV5-8 combines with J gene TRBJ2-1; 7 bases line up with TRBD2. V dropped 1 base and J dropped 9; count of bases not matched to a gene: 7. This CDR3 is built from 14 residues. Germline values: CDR1 SGHTS, CDR2 YDEGEE. CDR3 sequence (DNA): TGTGCCAGCAGCTTGAACCTGTGGGGGGGTGAGCAGTTCTTC. Its translation: CASSLNLWGGEQFF. Variable domain in full (rest from reference TRBV5-8 and TRBJ2-1): EAGVTQSPTHLIKTRGQQATLRCSPISGHTSVYWYQQALGLGLQFLLWYDEGEERNRGNFPPRFSGRQFPNYSSELNVNALELEDSALYLCASSLNLWGGEQFFGPGTRLTVL.

The chain is built from TRBV7-8 and TRBJ2-2; the match to TRBD2 covers 12 bases. The germline V gene has CDR1 SGHVS and CDR2 FQNEAQ. V lost 4 bases, J lost 5 bases, and 2 bases stayed unmatched. The CDR3 totals 15 residues. Here the CDR3 reads CASSYGLAGTGELFF. The DNA of the CDR3 is TGTGCCAGCAGCTATGGACTAGCGGGAACCGGGGAGCTGTTTTTT.

The chain recombines TRBV28 with TRBJ2-4; TRBD1 agrees at 9 bases. The germline CDR1 and CDR2 sequences are MDHEN and SYDVKM. The ends lost 5 bases at V and 3 bases at J; junction bases unmatched: 5. The CDR3 contains 15 residues. CDR3 sequence: CASSPTGGGKNIQYF. Written as DNA, the CDR3 is TGTGCCAGCAGTCCCACAGGGGGCGGCAAAAACATTCAGTACTTC.

The rearrangement links TRBV7-9 to TRBJ1-4; a weak D match, TRBD1 (6 bases). Looked up from germline, CDR1 is SEHNR and CDR2 is FQNEAQ (reference sequence). Trimming removed 4 bases at V and 11 bases at J, with 11 bases between. The CDR3 loop spans 12 amino acids. The CDR3 loop reads CASSSDSTKLFF. In DNA form, the CDR3 reads TGTGCCAGCAGCTCGGACAGTACCAAACTGTTTTTT.

This chain uses TRBV6-5 with TRBJ1-1, with TRBD1 matching over 7 bases. J lost 2 bases, V lost 11 bases, and 8 bases had no gene match. CDR3 size: 13 residues. Germline CDR1 and CDR2: MNHEY and SVGAGI. CDR3 nucleotides: TGTGCCGGACAACAGGGGACAAACACTGAAGCTTTCTTT. Its translation: CAGQQGTNTEAFF.